This entry lists 17 T cell receptor beta chains sequenced from one sample in a study of T-cell reconstitution after alpha-beta-depleted transplantation in children. It was with unique molecular identifiers that the TCRbeta library was prepared. TCRdb ran MiXCR on the PCR reads and lists one entry per CDR3 protein. The table has 750,000 to 950,000 distinct CDR3 sequences, approximately 15% seen once. Sequencing used PBMCs, mostly from graft donor cells, obtained 360 days after TCRalphabeta/CD19-depleted stem cell transplant. These TCRs come from a male patient aged 10 to 17 who had a stem cell transplant for acute lymphoblastic leukemia, so the T cells may come from the graft donor.

The V and J genes are TRBV4-1 and TRBJ2-1; 8 bases are a match to TRBD2. CDR3 size: 16 residues. The germline CDR1 and CDR2 sequences are MGHRA and YSYEKL. J gave up 3 bases and V 3 bases, and 7 bases lay outside the gene matches. In nucleotides, the CDR3 is TGCGCCAGCAGCCAGCCCGGGACTAGGTTCTACAATGAGCAGTTCTTC. Amino acids: CASSQPGTRFYNEQFF.

This clonotype has a handful of counts. The gene calls are TRBV10-3 and TRBJ2-1, with D maybe TRBD2 (5 bases). V dropped 3 bases and J dropped 1 base, with 7 bases sitting between them. This CDR3 is 14 amino acids long. Germline lookup yields CDR1 ENHRY and CDR2 SYGVKD. The CDR3 loop reads CAISESGSYNEQFF. The CDR3 nucleotides read TGTGCCATCAGTGAAAGCGGTTCCTACAATGAGCAGTTCTTC.

CDR3 region: CAWATGRNEQFF. In nucleotides, the CDR3 is TGTGCCTGGGCTACGGGAAGGAATGAGCAGTTCTTC. The V and J genes are TRBV30 and TRBJ2-1; perhaps TRBD2 as D (5 bases). Germline V gene lookup returns CDR1 GTSNPN and CDR2 SVGIG (reference sequence). This CDR3 has 12 amino acids. The ends were cut back, 5 bases at V and 7 bases at J, with 12 bases in the middle.

This clonotype came up many times. CDR3 nucleotide sequence: TGCAGCGTTGAAGGGGACGCCTACGAGCAGTACTTC. This codes for CSVEGDAYEQYF. This chain joins TRBV29-1 and TRBJ2-7; D tentatively fits TRBD1 or TRBD2 (5 bases each). The CDR3 consists of 12 residues. Deletions cut 1 base from V and 2 bases from J, with 6 bases between. Germline V gives CDR1 SQVTM, CDR2 ANQGSEA.

V usage is TRBV3-1 and J usage is TRBJ2-3, with a weak D call TRBD1 (7 bases). Germline V CDR1 and CDR2: LGHDT, YNNKEL (reference sequence). CDR3 length equals 19 residues. V lost 2 bases and J 4 bases, leaving 25 bases between the germline ends. The CDR3 loop is CASSQKRRGLAFIADTQYF. DNA of the CDR3: TGTGCCAGCAGCCAAAAGAGGAGGGGGCTAGCGTTTATCGCAGATACGCAGTATTTT.

The chain employs TRBV5-5 and TRBJ2-1, with TRBD2 matching 10 bases. The CDR3 is made up of 15 amino acids. Trimming removed 5 bases from V and 8 bases from J; junction bases left unmatched: 10. The germline gives CDR1 SGHKS, CDR2 YYEKEE (reference sequence). CDR3 region: CASSRGVSGRYEQFF. CDR3 DNA: TGTGCCAGCAGTCGAGGGGTTAGCGGGAGGTATGAGCAGTTCTTC. The entire variable domain, with the rest obtained from reference TRBV5-5 and TRBJ2-1, is as follows: DAGVTQSPTHLIKTRGQQVTLRCSPISGHKSVSWYQQVLGQGPQFIFQYYEKEERGRGNFPDRFSARQFPNYSSELNVNALLLGDSALYLCASSRGVSGRYEQFFGPGTRLTVL.

This clonotype was counted a few times. V usage is TRBV4-1 and J usage is TRBJ2-7, with D perhaps TRBD1 (5 bases). Germline V gene lookup returns CDR1 MGHRA and CDR2 YSYEKL. The CDR3 loop spans 14 amino acids. Trimming left V 0 bases short and J 3 bases short, with 9 bases between. CDR3 bases: TGCGCCAGCAGCCAAGATTGGACAAGCTACGAGCAGTACTTC. This translates into CASSQDWTSYEQYF.

There are a few counts of this clonotype. V is TRBV20-1 and J is TRBJ2-7, with 9 nucleotides matching TRBD1. Trimming cost V 6 bases and J 6 bases; bases outside gene matches: 12. There are 14 residues in the CDR3. The V gene's germline CDR1 is DFQATT and CDR2 SNEGSKA (reference sequence). The CDR3 DNA reads TGCAGTGCCTCGAGGGGGACAGGGAGACTCGAGCAGTACTTC. Protein sequence: CSASRGTGRLEQYF.

This clonotype came up many times. The chain joins TRBV7-7 to TRBJ2-2, with D possibly matching TRBD1 (6 bases). The germline V gene encodes CDR1 SSHAT and CDR2 FNYEAQ (reference sequence). Trimming shortened V by 5 bases and J by 8 bases, and 21 bases separated the two germline ends. The CDR3 spans 16 residues. The CDR3 reads CASSPTPRGKNGELFF. The CDR3 region has the DNA TGTGCCAGCAGCCCGACTCCCAGGGGAAAGAATGGGGAGCTGTTTTTT.

The chain couples TRBV18 to TRBJ2-7; no reliable D call. CDR3 length: 14 amino acids. Germline V lookup: CDR1 KGHSH, CDR2 LQKENI. V gave up 2 bases and J gave up 3 bases, with 11 bases separating them. The CDR3 is CASSPANKGYEQYF. For the CDR3, the DNA is TGTGCCAGCTCACCAGCAAACAAGGGCTACGAGCAGTACTTC.

V is TRBV5-6 and J is TRBJ1-5; 8 bases match TRBD1. The CDR3 is 17 amino acids. Unmatched junction bases numbered 9, after V lost 1 base and J lost 3 bases. The germline V gene encodes CDR1 SGHDT and CDR2 YYEEEE. DNA of the CDR3: TGTGCCAGCAGCTTGACCTGGACAGGGAACAACAATCAGCCCCAGCATTTT. Amino acids: CASSLTWTGNNNQPQHF.

V usage is TRBV11-2 and J usage is TRBJ2-1, with no clear D. Trimming stripped 3 bases from V and 0 bases from J, with 12 bases between. The CDR3 consists of 16 residues. In germline, CDR1 is SGHAT, CDR2 FQNNGV. In DNA, the CDR3 is TGTGCCAGCAGCTTCTCCTTTGAAAGCTCCTACAATGAGCAGTTCTTC. Amino acids: CASSFSFESSYNEQFF. Full variable domain (remainder filled in from reference TRBV11-2 and TRBJ2-1): EAGVAQSPRYKIIEKRQSVAFWCNPISGHATLYWYQQILGQGPKLLIQFQNNGVVDDSQLPKDRFSAERLKGVDSTLKIQPAKLEDSAVYLCASSFSFESSYNEQFFGPGTRLTVL.

This clonotype was found many times. This sequence joins TRBV14 and TRBJ2-3; 7 bases agree with TRBD2. CDR3 size: 15 residues. Losses at the gene ends were 4 bases for V and 6 bases for J; bases not matched to a gene: 10. CDR1 is SGHDN, CDR2 FVKESK, per germline. The CDR3 bases are TGTGCCAGCAGCCCCCTATTGGGGGGAGGGGATACGCAGTATTTT. It is translated as CASSPLLGGGDTQYF.

The chain links TRBV7-8 to TRBJ1-1; tentatively, D is TRBD1 (6 bases). The CDR3 loop spans 15 amino acids. Germline V gene data show CDR1 as SGHVS and CDR2 as FQNEAQ. V was pared by 0 bases and J by 5 bases, with 13 bases between. The CDR3 is CASSLARGRGTEAFF. CDR3 nucleotides: TGTGCCAGCAGCTTAGCGAGGGGGAGGGGGACTGAAGCTTTCTTT.

This clonotype has a handful of counts. This chain links TRBV5-1 with TRBJ2-1; D is unresolved. This CDR3 is 12 amino acids long. The germline V gene encodes CDR1 SGHRS and CDR2 YFSETQ. Trimming pared 3 bases from V and 9 bases from J, leaving 10 bases between. This chain's CDR3 is CASSSLGGEQFF. Written as DNA, the CDR3 is TGCGCCAGCAGCTCTCTCGGCGGTGAGCAGTTCTTC.

In its sample, this clonotype was seen a few times. The V gene is TRBV20-1, the J gene TRBJ1-2, with 8 positions matching TRBD1. The V gene end was trimmed by 5 bases and the J gene end by 0 bases; junction bases not matched to a gene: 11. The CDR3 is made up of 16 amino acids. CDR1 and CDR2 (germline): DFQATT, SNEGSKA (reference sequence). As DNA, the CDR3 is TGCAGTGCTGGTCGACAGGGGCGACAAGCTAACTATGGCTACACCTTC. Translation gives CSAGRQGRQANYGYTF.

The chain combines TRBV4-1 with TRBJ2-2; D is unresolved. CDR3 length: 16 residues. V lost 6 bases and J 3 bases, leaving 17 bases between the germline ends. Per the germline V gene, CDR1 is MGHRA and CDR2 is YSYEKL. The CDR3: CASRGGLGGYTGELFF. CDR3 DNA: TGCGCCAGCAGAGGTGGTTTAGGCGGTTACACCGGGGAGCTGTTTTTT.